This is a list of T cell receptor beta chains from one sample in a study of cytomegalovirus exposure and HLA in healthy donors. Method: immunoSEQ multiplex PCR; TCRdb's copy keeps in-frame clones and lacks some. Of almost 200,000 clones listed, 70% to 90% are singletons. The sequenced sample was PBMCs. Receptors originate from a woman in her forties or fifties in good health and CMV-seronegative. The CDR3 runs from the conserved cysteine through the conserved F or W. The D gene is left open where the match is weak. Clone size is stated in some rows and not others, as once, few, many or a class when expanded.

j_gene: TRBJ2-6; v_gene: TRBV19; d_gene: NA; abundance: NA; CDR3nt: TGTGCCAGCCAAAAACAGGGCCCTTCCCCTGGGGCCAACGTCCTGACTTTC; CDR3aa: CASQKQGPSPGANVLTF
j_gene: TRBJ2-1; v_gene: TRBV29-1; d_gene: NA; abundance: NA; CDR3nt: TGCAGCGTCGGAACCGGGACTCTCGACGATGAGCAGTTCTTC; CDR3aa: CSVGTGTLDDEQFF
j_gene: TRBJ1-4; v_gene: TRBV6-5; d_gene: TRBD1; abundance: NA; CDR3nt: TGTGCCAGCACCAAGGACAGGGTTGCTGAAAAACTGTTTTTT; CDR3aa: CASTKDRVAEKLFF
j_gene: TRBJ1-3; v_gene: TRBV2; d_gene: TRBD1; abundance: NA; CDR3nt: TGTGCCAGCGAGACAGGGGCCTCTGGAAACACCATATATTTT; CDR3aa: CASETGASGNTIYF
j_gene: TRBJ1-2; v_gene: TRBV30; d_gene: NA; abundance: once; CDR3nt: TGTGCCTGGAGTCTGGGGGCTCGTGGCTACACCTTC; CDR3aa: CAWSLGARGYTF
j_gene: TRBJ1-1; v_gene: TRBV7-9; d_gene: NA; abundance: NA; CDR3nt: TGTGCCAGCAGTCAGCCGGGACATCCCAACCCGACTGAAGCTTTCTTT; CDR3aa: CASSQPGHPNPTEAFF
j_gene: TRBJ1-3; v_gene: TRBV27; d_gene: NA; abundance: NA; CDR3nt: TGTGCCAGCAGCGCCGGTACCTCTGGAAACACCATATATTTT; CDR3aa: CASSAGTSGNTIYF
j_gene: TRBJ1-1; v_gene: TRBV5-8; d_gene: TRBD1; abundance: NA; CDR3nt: TGTGCCAGCAGCTTGGATTCGAGACAGGGGCGCTTCTTT; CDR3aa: CASSLDSRQGRFF
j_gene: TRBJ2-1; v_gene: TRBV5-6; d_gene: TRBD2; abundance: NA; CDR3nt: TGTGCCAGCAGCCTATGGGGGGTAGCGGGAACTACTCATGAGCAGTTCTTC; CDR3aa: CASSLWGVAGTTHEQFF
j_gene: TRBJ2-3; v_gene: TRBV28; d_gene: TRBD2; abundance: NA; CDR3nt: TGTGCCAGCAGTGCCACGCTAGCGGCCAATGGGTATTTT; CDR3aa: CASSATLAANGYF
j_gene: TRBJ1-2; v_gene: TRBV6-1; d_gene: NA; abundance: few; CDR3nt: TGTGCCAGCAGTGAAGGGGGCAGCCCTTTCTATGGCTACACCTTC; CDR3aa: CASSEGGSPFYGYTF
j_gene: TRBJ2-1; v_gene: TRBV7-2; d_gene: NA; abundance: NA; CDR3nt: TGTGCCAGCAGCTTAGTGGACTCCTATGAGCAGTTCTTC; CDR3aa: CASSLVDSYEQFF
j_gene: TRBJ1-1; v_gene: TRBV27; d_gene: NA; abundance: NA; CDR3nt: TGTGCCAGCAGTTTATCGGTGTACCCAGGGAACACTGAAGCTTTCTTT; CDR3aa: CASSLSVYPGNTEAFF
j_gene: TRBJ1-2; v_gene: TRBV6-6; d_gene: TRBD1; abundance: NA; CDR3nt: TGTGCCAGCAGTTACCCTCCGGGACAGAGAGCAGGCTACACCTTC; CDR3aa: CASSYPPGQRAGYTF
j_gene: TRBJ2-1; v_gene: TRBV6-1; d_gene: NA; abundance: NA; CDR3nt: TGTGCCAGCAGTGCCCAGGAAAGCTCCTACAATGAGCAGTTCTTC; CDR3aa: CASSAQESSYNEQFF
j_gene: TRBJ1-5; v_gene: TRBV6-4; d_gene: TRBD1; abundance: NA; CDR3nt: TGTGCCAGCAGTGGTCACAGGGGCTGTCAGCCCCAGCATTTT; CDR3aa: CASSGHRGCQPQHF
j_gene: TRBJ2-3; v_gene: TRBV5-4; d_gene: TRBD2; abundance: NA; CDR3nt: TGTGCCAGCAGCTTGGAGGTACTAGCGGGAGTGACAGATACGCAGTATTTT; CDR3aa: CASSLEVLAGVTDTQYF
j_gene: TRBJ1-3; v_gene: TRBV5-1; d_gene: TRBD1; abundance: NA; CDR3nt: TGCGCCAGCAGCCCAGGGGGCTCTGGAAACACCATATATTTT; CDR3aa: CASSPGGSGNTIYF
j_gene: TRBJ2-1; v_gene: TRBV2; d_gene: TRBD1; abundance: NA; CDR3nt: TGTGCCAGTGCCGGGACAGGGGTCTACAATGAGCAGTTCTTC; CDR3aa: CASAGTGVYNEQFF
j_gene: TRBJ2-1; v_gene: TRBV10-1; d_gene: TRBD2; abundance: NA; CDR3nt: TGCGCCAGCAGTGAGAGGACTAGCGGGACCAATGAGCAGTTCTTC; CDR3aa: CASSERTSGTNEQFF
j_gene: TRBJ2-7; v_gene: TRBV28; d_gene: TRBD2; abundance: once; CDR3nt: TGTGCCAGCAGCCGTTGGTGGGAGGGATTTGGCGAGCAGTACTTC; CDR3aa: CASSRWWEGFGEQYF
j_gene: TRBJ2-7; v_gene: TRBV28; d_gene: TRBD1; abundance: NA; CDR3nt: TGTGCCAGCAGTACGGGACAGGGTAGGTACGAGCAGTACTTC; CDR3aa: CASSTGQGRYEQYF
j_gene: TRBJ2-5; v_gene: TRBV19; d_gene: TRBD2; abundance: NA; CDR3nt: TGTGCCAGTAGTACCTCATCCCTAGCGGGAAGGGGGGGGGAGACCCAGTACTTC; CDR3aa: CASSTSSLAGRGGETQYF
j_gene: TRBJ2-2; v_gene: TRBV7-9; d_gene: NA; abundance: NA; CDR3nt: TGTTCCAGCAGCCGGGGACAAAACACCGGGGAGCTGTTTTTT; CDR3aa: CSSSRGQNTGELFF
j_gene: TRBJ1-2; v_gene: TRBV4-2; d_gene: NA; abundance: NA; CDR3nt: TGTGCCAGCAGCCCGGAGGATCGTGGACCGCTACTTTCCTATGGCTACACCTTC; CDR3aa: CASSPEDRGPLLSYGYTF
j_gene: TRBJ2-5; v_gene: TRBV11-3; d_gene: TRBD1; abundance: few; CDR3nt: TGTGCCAGCAGCTCCCAAAGAGGGGGCGTAGAGACCCAGTACTTC; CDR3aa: CASSSQRGGVETQYF
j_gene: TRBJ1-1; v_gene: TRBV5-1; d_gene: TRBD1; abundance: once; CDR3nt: TGCGCCAGCAGCTTGGTAGGGAAGGGGGCCAACACTGAAGCTTTCTTT; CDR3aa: CASSLVGKGANTEAFF
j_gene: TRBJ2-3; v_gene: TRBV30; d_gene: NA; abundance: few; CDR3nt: TGTGCCTGGAGTGCCAGGGTGGGCACAGATACGCAGTATTTT; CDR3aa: CAWSARVGTDTQYF
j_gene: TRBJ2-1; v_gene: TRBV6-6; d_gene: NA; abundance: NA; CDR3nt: TGTGCCAGCACCTCTACAGCATATGAGCAGTTCTTC; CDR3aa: CASTSTAYEQFF
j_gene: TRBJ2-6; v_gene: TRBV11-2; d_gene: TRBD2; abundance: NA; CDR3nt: TGTGCCAGCAGCCTTTTCTTAACGCGGGGGGACTCTGGGGCCAACGTCCTGACTTTC; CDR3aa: CASSLFLTRGDSGANVLTF
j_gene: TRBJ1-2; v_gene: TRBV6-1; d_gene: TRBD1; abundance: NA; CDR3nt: TGTGCCAGCAGTGCGGACAGGGCTGGCTACACCTTC; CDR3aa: CASSADRAGYTF
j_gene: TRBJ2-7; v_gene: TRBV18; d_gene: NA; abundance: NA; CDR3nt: TGTGCCAGCTCACCAAGGAAAGGGGATCCGTACGAGCAGTACTTC; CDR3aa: CASSPRKGDPYEQYF
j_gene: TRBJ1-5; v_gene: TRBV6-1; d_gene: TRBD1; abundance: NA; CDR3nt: TGTGCCAGCAGGCTACAGGGGGCAAGCAATCAGCCCCAGCATTTT; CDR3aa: CASRLQGASNQPQHF
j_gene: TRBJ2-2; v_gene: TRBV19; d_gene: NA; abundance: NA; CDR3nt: TGTGCCAGTAGTATAGGGGGCTCATCACGAGGGGAGCTGTTTTTT; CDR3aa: CASSIGGSSRGELFF
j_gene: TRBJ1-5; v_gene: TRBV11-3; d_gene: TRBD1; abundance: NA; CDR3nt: TGTGCCAGCAGCACCAACAGGGGGACCAATCAGCCCCAGCATTTT; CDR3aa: CASSTNRGTNQPQHF
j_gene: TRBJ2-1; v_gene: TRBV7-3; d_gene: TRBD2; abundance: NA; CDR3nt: TGTGCCAGCAGCTTGGAACTAGCGGGAGGAGGTAATGAGCAGTTCTTC; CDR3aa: CASSLELAGGGNEQFF
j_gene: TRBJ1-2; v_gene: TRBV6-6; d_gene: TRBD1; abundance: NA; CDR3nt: TGTGCCAGCAGTTACTCGGGGACAGGGGGCGATACCTTC; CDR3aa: CASSYSGTGGDTF
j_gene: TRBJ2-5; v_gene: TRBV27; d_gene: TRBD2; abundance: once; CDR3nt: TGTGCCAGCAGCCCTCGAGCTAGCGGGAGTGGGGAGACCCAGTACTTC; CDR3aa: CASSPRASGSGETQYF
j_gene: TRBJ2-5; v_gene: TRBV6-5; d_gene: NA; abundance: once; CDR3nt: TGTGCCAGCAGTTCCCCGCACAGGGAGACCCAGTACTTC; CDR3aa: CASSSPHRETQYF
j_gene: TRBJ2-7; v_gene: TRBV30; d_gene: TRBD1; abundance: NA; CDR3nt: TGTGCCTGGAGGGGACAGGCCTACGAGCAGTACTTC; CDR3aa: CAWRGQAYEQYF
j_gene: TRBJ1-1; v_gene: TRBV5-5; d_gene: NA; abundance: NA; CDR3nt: TGTGCCAGCAGCTTAATCGTGGGGAGTGAAGCTTTCTTT; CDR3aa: CASSLIVGSEAFF
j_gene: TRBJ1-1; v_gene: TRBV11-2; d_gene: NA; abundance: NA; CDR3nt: TGTGCCAGCAGCCCGAGGGCCGATGAGAAGGCTTTCTTT; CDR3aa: CASSPRADEKAFF
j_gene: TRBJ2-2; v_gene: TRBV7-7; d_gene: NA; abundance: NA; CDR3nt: TGTGCCAGCAGCTTAGGAGGCTTGATCGGGGCCGGGGAGCTGTTTTTT; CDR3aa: CASSLGGLIGAGELFF
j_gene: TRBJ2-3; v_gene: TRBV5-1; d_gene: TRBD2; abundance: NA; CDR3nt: TGCGCCAGCAGCTCTGGACTAGCGGGAGATACGCAGTATTTT; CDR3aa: CASSSGLAGDTQYF
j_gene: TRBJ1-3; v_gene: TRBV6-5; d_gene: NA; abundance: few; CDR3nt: TGTGCCAGCAGTCGAAACAGGGGAAACACCATATATTTT; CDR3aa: CASSRNRGNTIYF
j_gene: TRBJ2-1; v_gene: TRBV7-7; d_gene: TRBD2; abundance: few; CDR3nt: TGTGCCAGCAGCTTATCGGGACTAGCGGGCAACAATGAGCAGTTCTTC; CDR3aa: CASSLSGLAGNNEQFF
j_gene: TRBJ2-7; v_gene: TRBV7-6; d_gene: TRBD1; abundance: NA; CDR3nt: TGTGCCAGCAGCCGCGGACAGGGGGTGAACGAGCAGTACTTC; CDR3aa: CASSRGQGVNEQYF
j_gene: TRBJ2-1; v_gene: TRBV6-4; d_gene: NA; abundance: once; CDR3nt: TGTGCCAGCAGTTATAGGGGGTCTCACAATGAGCAGTTCTTC; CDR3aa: CASSYRGSHNEQFF
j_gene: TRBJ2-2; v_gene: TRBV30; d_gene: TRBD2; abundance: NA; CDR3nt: TGTGCCTGGAGCGCGAAGCGGGAGGGGGAGACCGGGGAGCTGTTTTTT; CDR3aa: CAWSAKREGETGELFF
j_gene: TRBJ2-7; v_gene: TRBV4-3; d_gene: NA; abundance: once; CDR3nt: TGCGCCAGCAGCCAAGATATGGCGGGGGCGGCTTACGAGCAGTACTTC; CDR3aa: CASSQDMAGAAYEQYF
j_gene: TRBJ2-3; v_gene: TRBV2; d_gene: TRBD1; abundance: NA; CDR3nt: TGTGCCAGCAGAAGACAGGGGGCGGGCACAGATACGCAGTATTTT; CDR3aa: CASRRQGAGTDTQYF
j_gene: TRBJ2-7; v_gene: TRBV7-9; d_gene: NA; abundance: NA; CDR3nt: TGTGCCAGCAGCCCCGGGGGAGCCTACGAGCAGTACTTC; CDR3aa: CASSPGGAYEQYF